Sequencing of this T cell receptor (beta chain) was carried out in a study of blood T cell repertoires in COVID-19 (dated by TCRdb to 2018 to 2021). Study-wide context: Samples from collaborators originated in the United States, Italy and Spain and spanned both the acute and convalescent phases of COVID-19. The material from the prospective study consisted of cDNA or gDNA derived from T cells, B-cell-depleted T cells, or PBMCs. The dataset comprised deeply sampled blood TCRbeta repertoires from subjects exposed to, actively infected with, or recovered from COVID-19. A freely available public database, intended as a resource for researchers studying the immune response to SARS-CoV-2, is where the repertoires were released. The samples were drawn from the first 160 participants of the ongoing ImmuneRACE study and from under 1,500 subjects provided by 6 global collaborators. Nearly every sample came with metadata listing a de-identified subject ID, COVID-19 status, age in years and sex. Where available, HLA class I and class II types were taken from metadata supplied by the sample provider and were not determined by assay-based typing.

Of note for this clone: Its antigen is not yet known. It has no much larger one-base neighbor in the sample; base qualities were not kept.

In Seattle, one collaborating source enrolled patients while the infection was active and tracked those patients longitudinally over the course of disease. The collaborating institutions used their own protocols to collect whole blood in K2EDTA tubes. For TCRbeta analysis, collaborator samples were shipped as frozen whole blood, as isolated PBMCs, or as DNA extracted from either sample type. General findings and caveats noted by the study authors: How much clinical and demographic metadata was included differed by source and by participant, and the metadata was provided uncurated.

The CDR3 contains 16 residues, cysteine and phenylalanine counted. The read is trimmed to its CDR3 DNA, 48 bases read in frame from base 1. Germline trimming amounts to 5 bases on V and 5 bases on J, with 6 as the count of junction bases outside the gene matches. According to the germline V gene, CDR1 reads SGHTA and CDR2 reads FQGNSA. TCRbeta CDR3 regions were amplified from genomic DNA by means of the immunoSEQ Assay, a bias-controlled multiplex PCR. The original pipeline was this. Nucleated cell counts per sample were estimated from amplification of reference gene primers within the assay. To quantify the absolute abundance of each unique TCRbeta CDR3 rearrangement, sequence reads were collapsed and filtered. For each sample, productive Simpson clonality was calculated as the square root of Simpson's diversity index across productive rearrangements. The table comes from immuneACCESS by way of TCRdb, which keeps in-frame sequences with V and J called. Part of the clones is missing from these tables; in studies checked, under half for an unresolved V gene and the rest for unknown reasons. The V and J calls and clone size are taken from that table; D and trimming were inferred from the DNA. The sample profile shows more than 200,000 clones; more than 75% of them were found once. The top ten constitute roughly 4.9% of the sample.

The chain is encoded by TRBV7-2 joined to TRBJ2-3, with TRBD2 matching 14 junction bases. The sample taken for sequencing was peripheral blood. The source of this sequence is an older woman with COVID-19, enrolled during active disease. CDR3 protein: CASSLGLAGDIDTQYF. The DNA sequence is as follows: TGTGCCAGCAGCCTGGGACTAGCGGGGGACATAGATACGCAGTATTTT.